This TCR beta chain was sequenced in a study of shared clonotypes between healthy human individuals. The repertoire was sequenced with immunoSEQ multiplex PCR; TCRdb's copy has only in-frame clones and lacks some. The sample has roughly 890,000 clones, 90% to 95% seen once. V lost 1 base and J lost 0; bases outside the gene matches: 6. This CDR3 contains 18 residues. The V gene's germline CDR1 is SGHVS and CDR2 FNYEAQ. Naive CD8 cells lacked CD45RO and underwent positive selection for CCR7, leaving out terminally differentiated effector memory CD45RA+ cells. The sequence came from a man aged 30 to 45 in good health. This chain joins TRBV7-6 and TRBJ2-2; TRBD1 agrees at 9 bases. The sample was naive CD8+ T cells sorted from blood. The CDR3 DNA reads TGTGCCAGCAGCTTAGGCACAGGGGGCAGGGCGAACACCGGGGAGCTGTTTTTT. Its translation: CASSLGTGGRANTGELFF.